These 23 T cell receptor beta chains share one sample of origin, sequenced in a study of cytotoxic CD8 clonotypes in ibrutinib-treated CLL. Clones were sequenced by immunoSEQ multiplex PCR, and TCRdb holds only the in-frame ones, with some missing. The data hold approximately 190,000 clones, with roughly 77% observed a single time. The material sequenced was PBMCs, taken after 12 months of ibrutinib treatment. The receptors originated from a human donor with chronic lymphocytic leukemia.

This chain joins TRBV28 and TRBJ2-2, with TRBD1 matching over 7 bases. CDR1 MDHEN and CDR2 SYDVKM come from the germline V gene. V lost 10 bases and J lost 2; bases outside the gene matches: 7. The CDR3 is 14 residues long. The CDR3 loop is CATDGTANTGELFF. As DNA, the CDR3 is TGTGCCACCGACGGGACAGCAAACACCGGGGAGCTGTTTTTT. The full variable domain, rest sourced from reference TRBV28 and TRBJ2-2, is DVKVTQSSRYLVKRTGEKVFLECVQDMDHENMFWYRQDPGLGLRLIYFSYDVKMKEKGDIPEGYSVSREKKERFSLILESASTNQTSMYLCATDGTANTGELFFGEGSRLTVL.

Concerning this clone: An end of the junction differs from the germline gene, which may be a read error. The chain employs TRBV15 and TRBJ2-1; the D gene is possibly TRBD1 (5 bases). The CDR3 length is 14 residues. Germline-derived CDR1 and CDR2 are LNHNV and YYDKDF (reference sequence). The CDR3 sequence: CATSRDRANPELLF. In nucleotides, the CDR3 is TGTGCCACCAGCAGAGACAGGGCCAACCCCGAGTTGCTCTTC.

CDR3 nucleotides: TGCGCCAGCAGCTCGCAGGGGGCAACTAATGAAAAACTGTTTTTT. Protein sequence: CASSSQGATNEKLFF. V usage is TRBV5-1 and J usage is TRBJ1-4; 7 positions agree with TRBD1. After removal of 3 bases from V and 0 bases from J, the junction contained 2 bases not matched to a gene. This CDR3 spans 15 amino acids. Germline V gives CDR1 SGHRS, CDR2 YFSETQ.

This chain connects TRBV9 to TRBJ1-2, with 7 bases fitting TRBD1. This CDR3 has 14 residues. The germline V gene encodes CDR1 SGDLS and CDR2 YYNGEE. V trimming: 2 bases; J trimming: 0 bases; junction bases outside the gene matches: 1. For the CDR3, the DNA is TGTGCCAGCAGCGTCGGGACAGCTAACTATGGCTACACCTTC. It yields the protein CASSVGTANYGYTF.

V and J are TRBV5-1 and TRBJ1-4, with D hard to call. Germline V gives CDR1 SGHRS, CDR2 YFSETQ. This CDR3 is built from 12 residues. V lost 4 bases to trimming and J lost 8 bases, with 9 bases between them. CDR3: CASSPEGEKLFF. The CDR3, as DNA: TGCGCCAGCAGCCCTGAAGGAGAAAAACTGTTTTTT.

The rearrangement joins TRBV19 to TRBJ2-1, with unresolved D. Germline V gives CDR1 LNHDA, CDR2 SQIVND (reference sequence). The CDR3 is made up of 11 amino acids. Trimming cost V 4 bases and J 2 bases, with 0 bases left between them. The CDR3 coding sequence is TGTGCCAGTAGTACCTACAATGAGCAGTTCTTC. Encoded protein: CASSTYNEQFF.

This clone was detected a few times. The CDR3 DNA follows: TGTGCCAGCAGTTCCCCCTGGGGCACTGAAGCTTTCTTT. Its protein is CASSSPWGTEAFF. V and J are TRBV27 and TRBJ1-1; D unresolved. CDR1 MNHEY and CDR2 SMNVEV come from the germline V gene (reference sequence). With 4 bases removed from V and 4 bases from J, the gap between germline ends came to 10 bases. CDR3 length equals 13 residues.

The gene calls are TRBV19 and TRBJ2-1; D is uncertain. This CDR3 is built from 15 residues. The germline gives CDR1 LNHDA, CDR2 SQIVND (reference sequence). Trimming left V 5 bases short and J 5 bases short, with 16 bases between. The CDR3 loop is CASSRMSRSHNEQFF. The CDR3 DNA follows: TGTGCCAGTAGTCGCATGAGCAGGAGCCACAATGAGCAGTTCTTC.

Only one count was recorded for this clone. This chain's CDR3 is CASSFLQGQRDTEAFF. Written as DNA, the CDR3 is TGTGCCAGTAGTTTTCTCCAGGGGCAACGGGACACTGAAGCTTTCTTT. The rearrangement links TRBV19 to TRBJ1-1; maybe TRBD1 (6 bases). The V gene's germline CDR1 is LNHDA and CDR2 SQIVND (reference sequence). The CDR3 is made up of 16 amino acids. V lost 5 bases to trimming and J lost 3 bases, with 19 bases between them.

This clone was found once. The chain links TRBV4-2 to TRBJ2-5, with 8 bases lining up with TRBD2. The CDR3 contains 18 residues. With V trimmed by 0 bases and J by 5 bases, 14 bases remained unmatched. The germline V gene encodes CDR1 LGHNA and CDR2 YNFKEQ. The CDR3: CASSQETMSGRGWETQYF. CDR3 bases: TGTGCCAGCAGCCAAGAGACCATGAGCGGGAGAGGGTGGGAGACCCAGTACTTC.

This clone was counted only a few times. The V gene is TRBV6-5, the J gene TRBJ1-6; D unresolved. This CDR3 has 15 amino acids. In germline, CDR1 is MNHEY, CDR2 SVGAGI. Between the trimmed V and J ends, which lost 6 bases and 0 bases, there was a span of 9 bases. CDR3: CASRGSLSYNSPLHF. As DNA, the CDR3 is TGTGCCAGCAGAGGATCACTCTCCTATAATTCACCCCTCCACTTT.

This clone was counted only a few times. The same CDR3 is also encoded by other DNA sequences in this sample. This CDR3 reads CASSLGRNTYEQYF. For the CDR3, the DNA is TGTGCCAGCAGCTTGGGACGGAACACCTACGAGCAGTACTTC. The chain is built from TRBV7-2 and TRBJ2-7; D possibly matches TRBD1 or TRBD2 (5 bases each). The CDR3 is made up of 14 amino acids. Germline V lookup: CDR1 SGHTA, CDR2 FQGNSA. V shed 3 bases and J shed 2 bases, with 11 bases lying between them. The full variable domain, completed using reference TRBV7-2 and TRBJ2-7, is GAGVSQSPSNKVTEKGKDVELRCDPISGHTALYWYRQSLGQGLEFLIYFQGNSAPDKSGLPSDRFSAERTGGSVSTLTIQRTQQEDSAVYLCASSLGRNTYEQYFGPGTRLTVT.

The genes are TRBV5-8 and TRBJ1-6; a possible D gene is TRBD1 (5 bases). Germline loops: CDR1 SGHTS, CDR2 YDEGEE. Trimming removed 0 bases from V and 10 bases from J, with 8 bases in between. This CDR3 region has 13 residues. This chain's CDR3 is CASSLGGLSPLHF. The CDR3 DNA sequence: TGTGCCAGCAGCTTGGGGGGCCTCTCACCCCTCCACTTT.

V usage is TRBV28 and J usage is TRBJ1-6, with 7 bases aligning to TRBD1. CDR3 length equals 13 residues. Trimming removed 3 bases from V and 7 bases from J; junction bases left unmatched: 0. CDR1 MDHEN and CDR2 SYDVKM come from the germline V gene. Here the CDR3 DNA reads TGTGCCAGCAGTTTCAGGGGGAATTCACCCCTCCACTTT. As protein: CASSFRGNSPLHF.

The V call is TRBV5-1, the J call TRBJ2-7, with D perhaps assigned TRBD1 or TRBD2 (6 bases each). The germline V gene has CDR1 SGHRS and CDR2 YFSETQ. This CDR3 region has 14 residues. The germline V and J ends were trimmed by 5 bases and 0 bases, with 12 bases remaining between them. In DNA, the CDR3 is TGCGCCAGCAGTTGGAGGGGGAGCTCCTACGAGCAGTACTTC. It specifies CASSWRGSSYEQYF.

The chain employs TRBV6-1 and TRBJ1-2; 8 nucleotides line up with TRBD1. CDR1 is MNHNS, CDR2 SASEGT, per germline. V lost 2 bases, J lost 4 bases, and 9 bases stayed unmatched. CDR3 size: 16 residues. The CDR3 DNA follows: TGTGCCAGCAGTGAAATAGGACAGGGAGTGTCCTATGGCTACACCTTC. Protein product: CASSEIGQGVSYGYTF.

The genes are TRBV30 and TRBJ1-5; D is possibly TRBD1 (6 bases). Trimming took off 4 bases at V and 1 base at J, with 11 bases between the two ends. The CDR3 spans 14 residues. Germline V gives CDR1 GTSNPN, CDR2 SVGIG (reference sequence). In DNA form, the CDR3 reads TGTGCCTGGAAGGAGCAGGGGAGCAATCAGCCCCAGCATTTT. Encoded protein: CAWKEQGSNQPQHF.

This chain connects TRBV9 to TRBJ1-1; D is possibly TRBD1 (5 bases). This CDR3 spans 13 amino acids. Germline CDR1 is SGDLS and CDR2 is YYNGEE. V was trimmed by 3 bases and J by 3 bases, leaving 9 bases between them. CDR3 loop: CASSAQVYTEAFF. The CDR3, as DNA: TGTGCCAGCAGCGCACAGGTATACACTGAAGCTTTCTTT. Full variable domain (rest looked up from reference TRBV9 and TRBJ1-1): DSGVTQTPKHLITATGQRVTLRCSPRSGDLSVYWYQQSLDQGLQFLIQYYNGEERAKGNILERFSAQQFPDLHSELNLSSLELGDSALYFCASSAQVYTEAFFGQGTRLTVV.

V is TRBV4-1 and J is TRBJ1-5; D is unclear. The V end lost 0 bases, the J end lost 3 bases, and 9 bases lay between the germline ends. The CDR3 contains 15 residues. The V gene's germline CDR1 is MGHRA and CDR2 YSYEKL. As DNA, the CDR3 is TGCGCCAGCAGCCAAGATAGGCAGTACAATCAGCCCCAGCATTTT. The encoded protein is CASSQDRQYNQPQHF.

This clone was counted a single time. The chain recombines TRBV18 with TRBJ2-6, with D perhaps TRBD2 (5 bases). The CDR3 consists of 16 residues. Per the germline V gene, CDR1 is KGHSH and CDR2 is LQKENI. Trimming left V 2 bases short and J 0 bases short, with 8 bases between. The CDR3 DNA is TGTGCCAGCTCACCAAGCGGCAACTCTGGGGCCAACGTCCTGACTTTC. It translates to CASSPSGNSGANVLTF.

The V and J genes are TRBV11-2 and TRBJ1-5; perhaps TRBD1 as D (6 bases). The germline V and J ends were trimmed by 5 bases and 0 bases, with 11 bases remaining between them. The CDR3 is 15 residues long. Looked up from germline, CDR1 is SGHAT and CDR2 is FQNNGV. CDR3: CASSPTGFSNQPQHF. The CDR3, as DNA: TGTGCCAGCAGCCCGACAGGTTTTAGCAATCAGCCCCAGCATTTT.

This clone was detected only a few times. At one boundary the junction diverges from the germline segment, which might be a read error. The rearrangement links TRBV19 to TRBJ1-5; D is perhaps TRBD1 (5 bases). This CDR3 spans 14 amino acids. Germline loops: CDR1 LNHDA, CDR2 SQIVND (reference sequence). CDR3 in DNA: TGTGCCAGTAGGATGACAGAACCCAATCGGCCCCAGCATTTT. This sequence encodes CASRMTEPNRPQHF.

The genes are TRBV28 and TRBJ2-7; D call uncertain. The germline V gene has CDR1 MDHEN and CDR2 SYDVKM. The CDR3 loop spans 15 amino acids. V lost 2 bases and J 0 bases, leaving 11 bases between the germline ends. This chain's CDR3 is CASSLPRLNSYEQYF. The CDR3 DNA reads as TGTGCCAGCAGTTTACCTAGACTTAACTCCTACGAGCAGTACTTC.